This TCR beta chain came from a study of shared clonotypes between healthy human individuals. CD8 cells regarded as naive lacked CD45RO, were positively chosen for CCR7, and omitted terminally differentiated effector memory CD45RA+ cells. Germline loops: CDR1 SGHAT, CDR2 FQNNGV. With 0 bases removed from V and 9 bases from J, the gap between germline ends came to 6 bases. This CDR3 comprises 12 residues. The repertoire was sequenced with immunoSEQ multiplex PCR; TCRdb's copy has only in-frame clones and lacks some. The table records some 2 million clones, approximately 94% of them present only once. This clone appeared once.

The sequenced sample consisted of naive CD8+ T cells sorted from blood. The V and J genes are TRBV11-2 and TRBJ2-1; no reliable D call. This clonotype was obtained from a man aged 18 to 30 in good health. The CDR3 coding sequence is TGTGCCAGCAGCTTAGATGGGTTTGAGCAGTTCTTC. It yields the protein CASSLDGFEQFF.